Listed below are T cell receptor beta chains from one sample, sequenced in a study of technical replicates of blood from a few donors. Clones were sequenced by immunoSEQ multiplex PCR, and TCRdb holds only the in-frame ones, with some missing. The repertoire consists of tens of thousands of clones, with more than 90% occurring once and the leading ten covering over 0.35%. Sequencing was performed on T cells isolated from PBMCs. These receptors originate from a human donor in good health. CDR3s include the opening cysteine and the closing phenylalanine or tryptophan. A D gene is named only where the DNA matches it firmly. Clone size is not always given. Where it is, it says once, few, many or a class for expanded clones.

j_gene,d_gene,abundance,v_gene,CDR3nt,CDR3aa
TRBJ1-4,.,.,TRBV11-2,TGTGCCAGCAGCTTAGGTGGCGGGACCCATAATGAAAAACTGTTTTTT,CASSLGGGTHNEKLFF
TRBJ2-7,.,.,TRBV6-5,TGTGCCAGCAGTTACCAGAGACAGAACTACGAGCAGTACTTC,CASSYQRQNYEQYF
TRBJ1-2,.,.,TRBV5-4,TGTGCCAGCAGCTTGGGCAGAAACTATGGCTACACCTTC,CASSLGRNYGYTF
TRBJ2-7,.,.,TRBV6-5,TGTGCCAGCAGCCGAGACAGTTTCATTGACGAGCAGTACTTC,CASSRDSFIDEQYF
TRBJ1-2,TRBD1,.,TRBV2,TGTGCCAGCACCGCAGGGGGCCTCTATGGCTACACCTTC,CASTAGGLYGYTF
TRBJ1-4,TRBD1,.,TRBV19,TGTGCCAGTAGTACGAACAGGGGTGAAAAACTGTTTTTT,CASSTNRGEKLFF
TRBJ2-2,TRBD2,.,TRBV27,TGTGCCAGCAAGCCTAGCGGGAGTAGAGGGGAGCTGTTTTTT,CASKPSGSRGELFF
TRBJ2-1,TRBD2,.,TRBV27,TGTGCCAGCAGTTTTGAGCGGGAGGTTTACAATGAGCAGTTCTTC,CASSFEREVYNEQFF
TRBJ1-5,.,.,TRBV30,TGTGCCTGGAGTGTGAACGTCCCGGGGCCCCAGCATTTT,CAWSVNVPGPQHF
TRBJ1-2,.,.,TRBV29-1,TGCAGCGGATTGGGAGGGACGAACTATGGCTACACCTTC,CSGLGGTNYGYTF
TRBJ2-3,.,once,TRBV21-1,TGTGCCAGCCGATACCGGGTTACGCAGTATTTT,CASRYRVTQYF
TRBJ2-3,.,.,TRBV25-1,TGTGCCAGCAGTTTTACAGGGTCACATACGCAGTATTTT,CASSFTGSHTQYF
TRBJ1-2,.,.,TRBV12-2,TGTGCAAGTCGCTTAAGCAGGGGGGGAGGACAGGGGATCTATGGCTACACCTTC,CASRLSRGGGQGIYGYTF
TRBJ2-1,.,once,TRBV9,TGTGCCAGCAGCGGCAACGGGGGGCTTTGGAATGAGCAGTTCTTC,CASSGNGGLWNEQFF
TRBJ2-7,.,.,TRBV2,TGTGCCAGCAGCATCCCGGCAGCGGAGAACTCCTACGAGCAGTACTTC,CASSIPAAENSYEQYF
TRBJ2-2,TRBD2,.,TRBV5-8,TGTGCCAGCAGCCGGACTAGCGGGAGAGACACCGGGGAGCTGTTTTTT,CASSRTSGRDTGELFF
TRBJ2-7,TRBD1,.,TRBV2,TGTGCCAGCAGGGATCCGGGACAGTTCTACGAGCAGTACTTC,CASRDPGQFYEQYF
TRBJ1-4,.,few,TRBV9,TGTGCCAGCAGCGTAGGGGGGGCTAATGAAAAACTGTTTTTT,CASSVGGANEKLFF
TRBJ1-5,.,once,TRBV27,TGTGCCAGCAGTTTATACGGGACAAGTTATAGCAATCAGCCCCAGCATTTT,CASSLYGTSYSNQPQHF
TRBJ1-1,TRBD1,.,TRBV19,TGTGCCAGTAGTCTGGGACAGGGGTTCACTGAAGCTTTCTTT,CASSLGQGFTEAFF
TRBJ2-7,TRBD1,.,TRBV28,TGTGCCAGCAGTACGGGACAGGGGACCTACGAGCAGTACTTC,CASSTGQGTYEQYF
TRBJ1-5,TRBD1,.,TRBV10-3,TGTGCCATCAGAGGACAGGGGGATCAGCCCCAGCATTTT,CAIRGQGDQPQHF
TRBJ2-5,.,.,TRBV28,TGTGCCAGCAGGGAACAGGGCATCCAAGAGACCCAGTACTTC,CASREQGIQETQYF
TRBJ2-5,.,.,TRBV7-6,TGTGCCAGCAGCTTATATAGAGGAGAGACCCAGTACTTC,CASSLYRGETQYF
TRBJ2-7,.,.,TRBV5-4,TGTGCCAGCAGCTTGGGACAATACGAGCAGTACTTC,CASSLGQYEQYF
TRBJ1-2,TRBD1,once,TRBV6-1,TGTGCCAGCAGTCTCACAGGGGACTATGGCTACACCTTC,CASSLTGDYGYTF
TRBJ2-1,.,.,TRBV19,TGTGCCAGTAGTATCGGTTCAGGGGTACCCTACAATGAGCAGTTCTTC,CASSIGSGVPYNEQFF
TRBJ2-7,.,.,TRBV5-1,TGCGCCAGCAACCCATTAAACAGGGCACTCTACGAGCAGTACTTC,CASNPLNRALYEQYF
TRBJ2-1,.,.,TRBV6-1,TGTGCCAGCAGTTCTACAGGTTCGGAGGGGTATGAGCAGTTCTTC,CASSSTGSEGYEQFF
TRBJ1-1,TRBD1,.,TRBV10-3,TGTGCCATCAGCGTGGAGGGGGCTCACACTGAAGCTTTCTTT,CAISVEGAHTEAFF
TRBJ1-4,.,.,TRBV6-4,TGTGCCAGCAGTACAGGGAATCTTGGTGAAAAACTGTTTTTT,CASSTGNLGEKLFF
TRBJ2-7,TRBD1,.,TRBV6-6,TGTGCCAGCAGAGGGGGCCTTAGAGACGAGCAGTACTTC,CASRGGLRDEQYF
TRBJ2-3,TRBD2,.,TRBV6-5,TGTGCCAGCAGTTACGTAGCGGGAGGGAGCACAGATACGCAGTATTTT,CASSYVAGGSTDTQYF
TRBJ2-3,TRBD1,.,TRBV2,TGTGCCAGCAGTGACAGGGGGCCCGGAGATACGCAGTATTTT,CASSDRGPGDTQYF
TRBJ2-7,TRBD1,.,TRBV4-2,TGTGCCAGCAGCGACACAGGGGGTTCCTACGAGCAGTACTTC,CASSDTGGSYEQYF
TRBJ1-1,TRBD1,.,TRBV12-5,TGTGCTAGTGGTTTGACGGGACAGGTCCTTGAAGCTTTCTTT,CASGLTGQVLEAFF
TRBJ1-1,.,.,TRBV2,TGTGCCAGCAGACAGGGCCACACTGAAGCTTTCTTT,CASRQGHTEAFF
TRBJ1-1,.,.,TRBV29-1,TGCAGCGTTGGACAGAACACTGAAGCTTTCTTT,CSVGQNTEAFF
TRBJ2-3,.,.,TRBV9,TGTGCCAGCAGCAGGTGGACAGGCACAGATACGCAGTATTTT,CASSRWTGTDTQYF
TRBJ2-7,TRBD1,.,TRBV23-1,TGCGCCAGCACCAGACAGGGGGTCTACGAGCAGTACTTC,CASTRQGVYEQYF
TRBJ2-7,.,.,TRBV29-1,TGCAGCGTTGGTCCTGGAGGAGTCCAGCAGTACTTC,CSVGPGGVQQYF
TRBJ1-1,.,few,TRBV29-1,TGCAGCGTTACGGGGGGCGCAAACACTGAAGCTTTCTTT,CSVTGGANTEAFF
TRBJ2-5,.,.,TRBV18,TGTGCCAGCTCACCACTAGAGAAAGAGACCCAGTACTTC,CASSPLEKETQYF
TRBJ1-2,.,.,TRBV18,TGTGCCAGCTCACCAGAGATAGGGGGAGAATATGGCTACACCTTC,CASSPEIGGEYGYTF
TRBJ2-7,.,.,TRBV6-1,TGTGCCAGCAGCGCCAGCTACGAGCAGTACTTC,CASSASYEQYF
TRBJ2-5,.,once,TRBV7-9,TGTGCCAGCAGCCAACAAGAGACCCAGTACTTC,CASSQQETQYF